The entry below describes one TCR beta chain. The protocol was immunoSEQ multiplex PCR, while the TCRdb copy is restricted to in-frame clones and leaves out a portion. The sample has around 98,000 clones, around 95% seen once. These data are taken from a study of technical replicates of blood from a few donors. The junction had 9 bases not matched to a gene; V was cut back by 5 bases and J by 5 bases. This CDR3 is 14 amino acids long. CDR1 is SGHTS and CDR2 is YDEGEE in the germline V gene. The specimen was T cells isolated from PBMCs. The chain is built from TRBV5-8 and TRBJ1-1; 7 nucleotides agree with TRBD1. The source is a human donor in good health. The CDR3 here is CASRPGTAKTEAFF. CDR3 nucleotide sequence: TGTGCCAGCAGGCCCGGGACAGCGAAAACTGAAGCTTTCTTT.